This record concerns one TCR beta chain sequence. This specimen comes from a study of blood T cell repertoires in COVID-19. Looking at the study overall: The United States, Italy and Spain supplied acute and convalescent COVID-19 samples. Sample material is recorded as cDNA or gDNA derived from T cells, B-cell-depleted T cells, or PBMCs.

Original methodology: Quantification of nucleated cells was approximated via reference gene primer amplification. Method: immunoSEQ multiplex PCR; TCRdb's copy keeps in-frame clones and lacks some. For V, J and clone size, that table is used; D and trimming come from the DNA. The repertoire consists of just over 150,000 clones, with approximately 81% occurring once and the leading ten covering approximately 3.3%. The TCR originated in a human donor with acute or convalescent COVID-19. The donor label of this sample is uncertain. The sequencing input was peripheral blood.

CDR3 DNA sequence: TGTGCCAGCAGCTTAGGGGCTTCAGTCTATGGCTACACCTTC. Its protein product is CASSLGASVYGYTF. The chain couples TRBV7-9 to TRBJ1-2; D gene uncertain. Germline CDR1 is SEHNR and CDR2 is FQNEAQ (reference sequence). V gave up 1 base and J gave up 4 bases, with 10 bases separating them. This CDR3 contains 14 residues.